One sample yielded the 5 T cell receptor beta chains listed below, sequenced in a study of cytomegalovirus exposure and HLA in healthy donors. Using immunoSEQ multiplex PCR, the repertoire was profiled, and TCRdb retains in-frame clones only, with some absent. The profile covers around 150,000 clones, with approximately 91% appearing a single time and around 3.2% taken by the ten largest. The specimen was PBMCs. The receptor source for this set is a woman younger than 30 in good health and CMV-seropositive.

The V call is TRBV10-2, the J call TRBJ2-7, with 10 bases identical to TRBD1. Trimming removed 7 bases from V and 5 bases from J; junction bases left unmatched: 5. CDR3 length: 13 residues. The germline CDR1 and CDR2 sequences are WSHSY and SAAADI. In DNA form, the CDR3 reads TGCGCCAGCACAGGACAGGGGGATGACGAGCAGTACTTC. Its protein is CASTGQGDDEQYF.

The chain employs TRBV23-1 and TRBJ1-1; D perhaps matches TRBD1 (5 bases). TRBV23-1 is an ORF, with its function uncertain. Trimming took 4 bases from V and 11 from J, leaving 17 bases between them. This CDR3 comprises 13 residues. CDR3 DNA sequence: TGCGCCAGCAGTCTAGGGGCGGAACTGATGGCTTTCTTT. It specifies CASSLGAELMAFF.

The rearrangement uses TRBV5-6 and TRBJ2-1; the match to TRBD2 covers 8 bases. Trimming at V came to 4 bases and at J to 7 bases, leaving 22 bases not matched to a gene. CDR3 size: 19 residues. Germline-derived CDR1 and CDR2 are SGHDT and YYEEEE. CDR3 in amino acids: CASSTHFSGPPGGGNEQFF. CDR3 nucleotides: TGTGCCAGCAGCACCCACTTCTCGGGGCCACCGGGAGGGGGAAATGAGCAGTTCTTC.

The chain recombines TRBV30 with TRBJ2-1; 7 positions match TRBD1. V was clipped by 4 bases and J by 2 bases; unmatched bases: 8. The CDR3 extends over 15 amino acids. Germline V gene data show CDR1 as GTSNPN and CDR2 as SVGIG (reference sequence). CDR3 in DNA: TGTGCCTGGATACCCTCGGACAGGCCCTACAATGAGCAGTTCTTC. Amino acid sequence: CAWIPSDRPYNEQFF.

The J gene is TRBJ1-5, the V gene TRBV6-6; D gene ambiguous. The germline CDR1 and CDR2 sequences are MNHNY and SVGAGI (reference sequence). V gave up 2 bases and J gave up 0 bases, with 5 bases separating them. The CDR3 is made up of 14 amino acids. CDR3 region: CASSYPYSNQPQHF. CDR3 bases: TGTGCCAGCAGTTACCCCTATAGCAATCAGCCCCAGCATTTT.